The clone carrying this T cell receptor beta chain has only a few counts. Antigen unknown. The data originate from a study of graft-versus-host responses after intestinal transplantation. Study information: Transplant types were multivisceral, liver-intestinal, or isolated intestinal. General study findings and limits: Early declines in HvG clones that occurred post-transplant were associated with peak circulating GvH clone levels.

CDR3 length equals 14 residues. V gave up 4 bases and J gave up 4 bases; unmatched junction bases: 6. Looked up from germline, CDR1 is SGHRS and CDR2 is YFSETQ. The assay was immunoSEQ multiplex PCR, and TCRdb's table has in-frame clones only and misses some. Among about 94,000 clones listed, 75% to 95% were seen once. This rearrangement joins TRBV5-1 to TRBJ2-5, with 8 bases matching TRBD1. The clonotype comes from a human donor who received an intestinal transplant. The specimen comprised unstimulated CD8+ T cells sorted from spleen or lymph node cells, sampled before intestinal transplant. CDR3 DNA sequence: TGCGCCAGCAGCCCCGGGACAGGAGGAGAGACCCAGTACTTC. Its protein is CASSPGTGGETQYF. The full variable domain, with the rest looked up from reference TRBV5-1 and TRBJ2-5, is KAGVTQTPRYLIKTRGQQVTLSCSPISGHRSVSWYQQTPGQGLQFLFEYFSETQRNKGNFPGRFSGRQFSNSRSEMNVSTLELGDSALYLCASSPGTGGETQYFGPGTRLLVL.